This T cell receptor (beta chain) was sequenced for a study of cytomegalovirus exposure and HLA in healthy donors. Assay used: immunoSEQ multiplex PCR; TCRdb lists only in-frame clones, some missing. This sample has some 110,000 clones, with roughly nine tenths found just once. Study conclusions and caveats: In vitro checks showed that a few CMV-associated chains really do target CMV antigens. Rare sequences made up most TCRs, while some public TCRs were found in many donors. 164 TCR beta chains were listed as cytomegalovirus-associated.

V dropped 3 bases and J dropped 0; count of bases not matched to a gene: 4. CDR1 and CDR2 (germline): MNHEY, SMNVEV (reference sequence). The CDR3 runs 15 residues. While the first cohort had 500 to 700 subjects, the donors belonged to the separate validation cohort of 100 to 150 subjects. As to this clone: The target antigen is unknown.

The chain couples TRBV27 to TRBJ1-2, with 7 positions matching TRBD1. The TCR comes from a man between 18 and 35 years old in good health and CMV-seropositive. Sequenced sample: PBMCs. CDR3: CASSFVGTANYGYTF. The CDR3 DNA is TGTGCCAGCAGTTTTGTGGGGACAGCTAACTATGGCTACACCTTC.